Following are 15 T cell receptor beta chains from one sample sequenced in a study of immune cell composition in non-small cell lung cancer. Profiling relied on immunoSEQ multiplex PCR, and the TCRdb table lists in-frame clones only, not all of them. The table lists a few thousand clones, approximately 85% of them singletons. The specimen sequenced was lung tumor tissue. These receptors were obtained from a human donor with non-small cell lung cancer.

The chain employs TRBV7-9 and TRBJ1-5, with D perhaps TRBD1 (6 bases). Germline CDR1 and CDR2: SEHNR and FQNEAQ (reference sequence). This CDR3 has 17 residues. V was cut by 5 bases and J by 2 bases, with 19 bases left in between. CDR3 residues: CASSPGGAGVGNQPQHF. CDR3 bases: TGTGCCAGCAGCCCCGGGGGGGCAGGCGTCGGCAATCAGCCCCAGCATTTT.

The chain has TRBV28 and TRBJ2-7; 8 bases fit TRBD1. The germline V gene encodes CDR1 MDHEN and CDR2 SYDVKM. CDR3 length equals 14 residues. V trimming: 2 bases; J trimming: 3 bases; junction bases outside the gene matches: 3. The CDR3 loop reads CASSLTGTGYEQYF. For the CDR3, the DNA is TGTGCCAGCAGTTTAACTGGGACAGGCTACGAGCAGTACTTC.

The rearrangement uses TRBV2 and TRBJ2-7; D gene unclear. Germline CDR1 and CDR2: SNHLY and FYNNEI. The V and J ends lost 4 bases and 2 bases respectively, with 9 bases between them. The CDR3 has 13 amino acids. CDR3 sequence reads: CASSVQQTYEQYF. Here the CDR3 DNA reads TGTGCCAGCAGTGTGCAACAGACCTACGAGCAGTACTTC. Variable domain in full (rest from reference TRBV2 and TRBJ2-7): EPEVTQTPSHQVTQMGQEVILRCVPISNHLYFYWYRQILGQKVEFLVSFYNNEISEKSEIFDDQFSVERPDGSNFTLKIRSTKLEDSAMYFCASSVQQTYEQYFGPGTRLTVT.

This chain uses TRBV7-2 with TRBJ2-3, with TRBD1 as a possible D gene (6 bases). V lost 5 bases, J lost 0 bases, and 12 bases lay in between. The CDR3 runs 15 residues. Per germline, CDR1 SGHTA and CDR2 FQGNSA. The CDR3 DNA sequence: TGTGCCAGCAGCCTCGGGACACCTAGCACAGATACGCAGTATTTT. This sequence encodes CASSLGTPSTDTQYF.

CDR3: CSVDWGQGKEAFF. The DNA for the CDR3 is TGCAGCGTTGACTGGGGGCAGGGTAAGGAAGCTTTCTTT. The chain employs TRBV29-1 and TRBJ1-1; TRBD1 is a possible D gene (6 bases). The CDR3 contains 13 residues. Germline V gene sequence: CDR1 SQVTM, CDR2 ANQGSEA. V lost 3 bases and J 8 bases, leaving 16 bases between the germline ends.

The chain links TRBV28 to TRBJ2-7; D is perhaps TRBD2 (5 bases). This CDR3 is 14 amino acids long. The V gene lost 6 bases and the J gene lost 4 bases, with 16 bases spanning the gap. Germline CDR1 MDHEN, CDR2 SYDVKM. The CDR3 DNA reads TGTGCCAGCAGCCCAAAGACCGGAGGATACGAGCAGTACTTC. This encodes CASSPKTGGYEQYF.

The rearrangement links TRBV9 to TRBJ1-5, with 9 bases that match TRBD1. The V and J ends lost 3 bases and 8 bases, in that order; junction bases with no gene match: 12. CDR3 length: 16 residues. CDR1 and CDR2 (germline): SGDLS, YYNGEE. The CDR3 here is CASSAGTGRTEKPQHF. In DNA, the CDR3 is TGTGCCAGCAGCGCCGGGACAGGGCGGACTGAAAAGCCCCAGCATTTT.

The CDR3 here is CASSQDQRSSYEQYF. The CDR3 DNA follows: TGTGCCAGCAGCCAAGATCAACGGAGCTCCTACGAGCAGTACTTC. This chain connects TRBV14 to TRBJ2-7; no definite D call. This CDR3 has 15 residues. V was shortened by 0 bases and J by 0 bases, with 9 bases between the two germline ends. Germline CDR1 and CDR2: SGHDN and FVKESK.

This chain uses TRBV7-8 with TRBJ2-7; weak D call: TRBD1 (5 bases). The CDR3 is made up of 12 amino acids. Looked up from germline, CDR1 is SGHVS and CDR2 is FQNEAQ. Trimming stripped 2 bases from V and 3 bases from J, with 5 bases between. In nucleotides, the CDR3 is TGTGCCAGCAGCTTACAGGGCTACGAGCAGTACTTC. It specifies CASSLQGYEQYF.

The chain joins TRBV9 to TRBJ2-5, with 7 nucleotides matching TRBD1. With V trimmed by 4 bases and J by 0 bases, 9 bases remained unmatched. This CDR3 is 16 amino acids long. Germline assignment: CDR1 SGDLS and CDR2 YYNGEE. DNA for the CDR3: TGTGCCAGCAGCCCCCGAGGGGGCGGGTACCAAGAGACCCAGTACTTC. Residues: CASSPRGGGYQETQYF.

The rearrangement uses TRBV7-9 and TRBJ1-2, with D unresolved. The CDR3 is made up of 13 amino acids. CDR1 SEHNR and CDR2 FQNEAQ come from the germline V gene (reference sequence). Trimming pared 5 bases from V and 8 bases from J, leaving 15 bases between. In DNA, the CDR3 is TGTGCCAGCAGCAGCGACGGTCGGAGAGGCTACACCTTC. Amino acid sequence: CASSSDGRRGYTF.

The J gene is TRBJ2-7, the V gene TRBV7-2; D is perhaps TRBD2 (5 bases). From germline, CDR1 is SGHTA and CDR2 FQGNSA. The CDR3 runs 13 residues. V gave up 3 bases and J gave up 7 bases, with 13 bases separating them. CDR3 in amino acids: CASSFTGKIEQYF. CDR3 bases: TGTGCCAGCAGCTTCACCGGGAAAATAGAGCAGTACTTC. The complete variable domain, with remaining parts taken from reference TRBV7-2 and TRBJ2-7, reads GAGVSQSPSNKVTEKGKDVELRCDPISGHTALYWYRQSLGQGLEFLIYFQGNSAPDKSGLPSDRFSAERTGGSVSTLTIQRTQQEDSAVYLCASSFTGKIEQYFGPGTRLTVT.

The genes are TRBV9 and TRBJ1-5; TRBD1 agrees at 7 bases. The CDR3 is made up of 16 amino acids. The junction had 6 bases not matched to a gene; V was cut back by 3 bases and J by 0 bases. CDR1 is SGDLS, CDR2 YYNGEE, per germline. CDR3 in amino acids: CASSGGGPSSNQPQHF. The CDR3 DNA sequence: TGTGCCAGCAGCGGAGGGGGCCCGTCTAGCAATCAGCCCCAGCATTTT.

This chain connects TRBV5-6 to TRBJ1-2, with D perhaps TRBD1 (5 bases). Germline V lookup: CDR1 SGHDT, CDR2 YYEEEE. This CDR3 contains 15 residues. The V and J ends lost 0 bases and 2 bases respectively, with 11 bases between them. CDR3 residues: CASSLVGAGNYGYTF. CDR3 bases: TGTGCCAGCAGCTTGGTTGGCGCAGGGAACTATGGCTACACCTTC.

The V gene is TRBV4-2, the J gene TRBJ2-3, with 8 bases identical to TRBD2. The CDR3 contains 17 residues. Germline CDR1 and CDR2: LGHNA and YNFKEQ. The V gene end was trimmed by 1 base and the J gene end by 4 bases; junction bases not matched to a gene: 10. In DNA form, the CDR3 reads TGTGCCAGCAGCCAAGTGTTCCAGCGGGAGAGGGCAGATACGCAGTATTTT. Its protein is CASSQVFQRERADTQYF.